Sequencing of this TCR beta chain was carried out in a study of identical twins. Notes on the study in general: Reduced insertions were recorded for abundant cord blood beta clonotypes, with no such pattern in memory repertoires. Recombination models fit unrelated individuals' TCR alpha sharing but underestimated twins'.

This clonotype appeared many times. What it binds is unknown. One entry per CDR3 protein, called by TCRdb with MiXCR from the 5' RACE reads. The sample has around 160,000 distinct CDR3 sequences; under 4.5% are singletons. Sample: memory T cells sorted from blood. The receptor was isolated from a man younger than 30 in good health.

This CDR3 reads CSATGTSGIHEQFF. CDR3 sequence (DNA): TGCAGTGCAACCGGGACTAGCGGGATCCATGAGCAGTTCTTC. This chain connects TRBV20-1 to TRBJ2-1; 13 nucleotides line up with TRBD2. CDR3 length: 14 residues. Germline CDR1 and CDR2: DFQATT and SNEGSKA (reference sequence). The V gene end was trimmed by 6 bases and the J gene end by 8 bases; junction bases not matched to a gene: 7.